Listed here are 20 T cell receptor beta chains from one sample, sequenced in a study of identical twins. TCRdb re-derived calls from the 5' RACE reads in MiXCR, one entry per CDR3 protein. The profile shows 400,000 to 600,000 distinct CDR3 sequences, about 22% of them singletons. These data are also associated with another study on yellow fever vaccine responses in identical twins.

The specimen was CD4+ T cells sorted from blood. These receptors were taken from a woman aged 18-29 years in good health.

This chain joins TRBV20-1 and TRBJ2-7, with TRBD1 matching over 10 bases. There are 14 residues in the CDR3. Germline V CDR1 and CDR2: DFQATT, SNEGSKA (reference sequence). J was trimmed by 2 bases and V by 4 bases; bases with no gene match: 5. The CDR3 DNA follows: TGCAGTGCTATGCGACAGGGGGCCACCTACGAGCAGTACGTC. Its translation: CSAMRQGATYEQYV.

The chain couples TRBV18 to TRBJ2-2; maybe TRBD1 (5 bases). The CDR3 runs 15 residues. V was clipped by 3 bases and J by 1 base, with 9 bases between them. CDR1 and CDR2 (germline): KGHSH, LQKENI. CDR3 sequence reads: CASSPDSLNTGELFF. CDR3 DNA sequence: TGTGCCAGCTCACCTGACAGTCTGAACACCGGGGAGCTGTTTTTT.

This clonotype has more than one count but fewer than ten. The V and J genes are TRBV12-3 or TRBV12-4 and TRBJ1-2; the D is unclear. V lost 1 base and J lost 4, with 7 bases in between. This CDR3 contains 13 residues. CDR3 sequence: CASSLGISYGYTF. The CDR3 coding sequence is TGTGCCAGCAGTTTAGGCATTTCCTATGGCTACACCTTC.

V is TRBV6-1 and J is TRBJ2-7; 8 bases line up with TRBD1. The CDR3 contains 15 residues. The V gene end was trimmed by 2 bases and the J gene end by 3 bases; junction bases not matched to a gene: 6. The germline V gene has CDR1 MNHNS and CDR2 SASEGT. DNA for the CDR3: TGTGCCAGCAGTGAAATACCGGGACAGGTCTACGAGCAGTACTTC. Amino acids: CASSEIPGQVYEQYF.

The chain employs TRBV2 and TRBJ2-1, with no clear D. Between the trimmed V and J ends, which lost 1 base and 8 bases, there was a span of 12 bases. Looked up from germline, CDR1 is SNHLY and CDR2 is FYNNEI. The CDR3 consists of 14 residues. In DNA, the CDR3 is TGTGCCAGCAGTGAAGTATTAGGGTGGGATGAGCAGTTCTTC. This translates into CASSEVLGWDEQFF.

This clonotype was counted only a few times. The chain joins TRBV7-8 to TRBJ2-7; 10 bases map to TRBD2. Per the germline V gene, CDR1 is SGHVS and CDR2 is FQNEAQ. The CDR3 is 14 residues long. The junction had 3 bases not matched to a gene; V was cut back by 5 bases and J by 2 bases. CDR3 in DNA: TGTGCCAGCAGCCCCGGGACTAGCGCCTACGAGCAGTACTTC. Translation: CASSPGTSAYEQYF.

The chain uses TRBV12-3 or TRBV12-4 and TRBJ2-1, with TRBD1 identical over 8 bases. This CDR3 contains 15 residues. V lost 7 bases, J lost 2 bases, and 7 bases stayed unmatched. CDR3 loop: CASTPDRGPYNEQFF. The CDR3 nucleotides are TGTGCCAGCACTCCAGACAGGGGTCCCTACAATGAGCAGTTCTTC.

The chain employs TRBV2 and TRBJ2-7; D possibly corresponds to TRBD2 (7 bases). The CDR3 spans 14 residues. The ends were cut back, 7 bases at V and 1 base at J, with 14 bases in the middle. Germline V gene lookup returns CDR1 SNHLY and CDR2 FYNNEI. CDR3 loop: CASTKGEGSYEQYF. The CDR3 coding sequence is TGTGCCAGCACCAAGGGGGAGGGATCCTACGAGCAGTACTTC.

The chain has TRBV20-1 and TRBJ2-5; 7 bases are shared with TRBD1. This CDR3 is built from 12 residues. The V and J ends lost 6 bases and 1 base, in that order; junction bases with no gene match: 2. CDR1 is DFQATT and CDR2 is SNEGSKA in the germline V gene (reference sequence). CDR3: CSARGTQETQYF. The CDR3 DNA is TGCAGTGCCAGGGGGACCCAAGAGACCCAGTACTTC.

This clonotype has a handful of counts. V usage is TRBV7-2 and J usage is TRBJ2-2; D possibly corresponds to TRBD1 (6 bases). The germline gives CDR1 SGHTA, CDR2 FQGNSA. V was pared by 1 base and J by 5 bases, with 8 bases between. This CDR3 comprises 14 residues. This CDR3 reads CASSLDGQTGELFF. The CDR3 DNA reads as TGTGCCAGCAGCTTAGATGGACAGACCGGGGAGCTGTTTTTT.

The V call is TRBV5-1, the J call TRBJ1-4, with a tentative D call TRBD1 (6 bases). Germline V gene data show CDR1 as SGHRS and CDR2 as YFSETQ. The CDR3 spans 14 residues. V lost 1 base and J 8 bases, leaving 12 bases between the germline ends. CDR3 nucleotides: TGCGCCAGCAGCTTGAACAGGGTCGGGGAAAAACTGTTTTTT. It translates to CASSLNRVGEKLFF.

The sample holds a few counts of this clonotype. This chain joins TRBV20-1 and TRBJ2-3; 10 nucleotides match TRBD2. CDR1 DFQATT and CDR2 SNEGSKA come from the germline V gene (reference sequence). This CDR3 contains 15 residues. V dropped 4 bases and J dropped 0; count of bases not matched to a gene: 4. CDR3 coding DNA: TGCAGTGCTACTGGACTAGCGGATAGCACAGATACGCAGTATTTT. It encodes CSATGLADSTDTQYF.

The rearrangement links TRBV5-8 to TRBJ2-6, with D tentatively TRBD1 (6 bases). The CDR3 contains 16 residues. V was trimmed by 3 bases and J by 4 bases, leaving 14 bases between them. Germline CDR1 reads SGHTS; CDR2 reads YDEGEE. This CDR3 reads CASSSYTGFGANVLTF. The DNA of the CDR3 is TGTGCCAGCAGCTCCTATACAGGGTTCGGGGCCAACGTCCTGACTTTC.

This clonotype has ten or more counts. The chain carries TRBV5-1 and TRBJ2-7, with TRBD1 matching over 7 bases. The length of the CDR3 is 14 residues. CDR1 and CDR2 from the germline V gene are SGHRS and YFSETQ. Germline trimming cut 2 bases from V and 3 bases from J; bases unmatched to any gene: 5. For the CDR3, the DNA is TGCGCCAGCAGCTTCCGGGACAGAAACTACGAGCAGTACTTC. Protein: CASSFRDRNYEQYF. The whole variable domain, filled in from reference TRBV5-1 and TRBJ2-7, reads KAGVTQTPRYLIKTRGQQVTLSCSPISGHRSVSWYQQTPGQGLQFLFEYFSETQRNKGNFPGRFSGRQFSNSRSEMNVSTLELGDSALYLCASSFRDRNYEQYFGPGTRLTVT.

This clonotype turned up a few times. The chain combines TRBV25-1 with TRBJ2-5; 14 positions match TRBD2. CDR1 and CDR2 (germline): MGHDK, SYGVNS. V was clipped by 5 bases and J by 0 bases; unmatched bases: 8. The CDR3 is 18 residues long. In nucleotides, the CDR3 is TGTGCCAGCAGTCCACATGGGACTAGCGGGAGCTACCAAGAGACCCAGTACTTC. This codes for CASSPHGTSGSYQETQYF.

At least ten counts were recorded for this clonotype. The chain uses TRBV7-9 and TRBJ2-3; the match to TRBD2 covers 7 bases. The V gene end was trimmed by 3 bases and the J gene end by 3 bases; junction bases not matched to a gene: 9. Germline V lookup: CDR1 SEHNR, CDR2 FQNEAQ (reference sequence). The CDR3 spans 16 residues. CDR3 sequence reads: CASSFYIAGSTDTQYF. CDR3 DNA: TGTGCCAGCAGCTTTTATATAGCGGGCTCTACAGATACGCAGTATTTT.

The rearrangement links TRBV2 to TRBJ2-2, with a weak D call TRBD1 (5 bases). This CDR3 is 15 amino acids long. The V and J ends lost 7 bases and 8 bases respectively, with 20 bases between them. Germline V gene lookup returns CDR1 SNHLY and CDR2 FYNNEI. This chain's CDR3 is CASMRNGRQGGELFF. The CDR3 DNA reads TGTGCCAGCATGAGGAACGGACGGCAGGGTGGGGAGCTGTTTTTT.

This chain uses TRBV6-1 with TRBJ2-4; 14 bases line up with TRBD2. V dropped 6 bases and J dropped 0; count of bases not matched to a gene: 4. CDR1 is MNHNS and CDR2 is SASEGT in the germline V gene. This CDR3 is built from 17 residues. CDR3 residues: CASSGGTSGGAKNIQYF. The CDR3 DNA is TGTGCCAGCAGCGGTGGGACTAGCGGGGGAGCCAAAAACATTCAGTACTTC.

This clonotype was detected only a few times. The gene calls are TRBV14 and TRBJ1-1; D unresolved. Per germline, CDR1 SGHDN and CDR2 FVKESK. V lost 5 bases and J 1 base, leaving 8 bases between the germline ends. The CDR3 length is 13 residues. The CDR3, as DNA: TGTGCCAGCAGCTCTCCGGCGAACACTGAAGCTTTCTTT. Translating gives CASSSPANTEAFF.

This clonotype has only one observation. V gene TRBV12-3 or TRBV12-4 combines with J gene TRBJ2-1, with 8 bases fitting TRBD1. V dropped 6 bases and J dropped 8; count of bases not matched to a gene: 9. This CDR3 spans 14 amino acids. The CDR3 region is CASSRLRTGYEQFF. The CDR3 bases are TGTGCCAGCAGCCGCCTCAGGACAGGGTATGAGCAGTTCTTC.